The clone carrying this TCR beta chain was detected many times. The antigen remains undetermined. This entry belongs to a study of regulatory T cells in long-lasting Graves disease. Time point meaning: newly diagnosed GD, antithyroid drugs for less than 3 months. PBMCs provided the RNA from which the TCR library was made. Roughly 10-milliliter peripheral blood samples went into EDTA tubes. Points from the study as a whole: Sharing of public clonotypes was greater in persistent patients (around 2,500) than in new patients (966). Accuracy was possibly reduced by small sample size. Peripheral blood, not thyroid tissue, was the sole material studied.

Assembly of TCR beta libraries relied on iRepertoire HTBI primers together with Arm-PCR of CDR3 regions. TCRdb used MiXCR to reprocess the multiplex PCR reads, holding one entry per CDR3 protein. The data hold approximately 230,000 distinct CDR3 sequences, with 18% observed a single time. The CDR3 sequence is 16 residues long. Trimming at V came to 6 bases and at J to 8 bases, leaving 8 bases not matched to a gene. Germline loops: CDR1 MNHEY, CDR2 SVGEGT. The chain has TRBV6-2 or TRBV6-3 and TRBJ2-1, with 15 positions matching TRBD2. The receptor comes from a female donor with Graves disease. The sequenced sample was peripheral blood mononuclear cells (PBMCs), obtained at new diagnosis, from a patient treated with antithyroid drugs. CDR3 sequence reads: CASRRTGLAGGDEQFF. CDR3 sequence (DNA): TGTGCCAGCAGACGCACTGGACTAGCGGGGGGGGATGAGCAGTTCTTC.